The source of this TCR beta chain is a study of early T cells in non-severe SARS-CoV-2 infection. About the research overall: The study sequenced bulk RNA from unsorted whole blood, with chains unpaired.

Unique molecular identifiers were attached to individual cDNA molecules. TCRdb passed the 5' RACE reads through MiXCR, listing each CDR3 protein once. The profile shows 35,000 to 45,000 distinct CDR3 sequences, more than 9% of them singletons. This clonotype was seen repeatedly, ten times or more. Its antigen is as yet unknown. Between the trimmed V and J ends, which lost 10 bases and 1 base, there was a span of 12 bases. The CDR3 totals 13 residues. In germline, CDR1 is MNHEY, CDR2 SVGAGI. Regarding the study as a whole: Matching with VDJdb favored anti-spike CD8 responses (missing private and CD4 specificities).

The chain has TRBV6-5 and TRBJ2-3, with D possibly TRBD1 on 6 matching bases. The clonotype was recovered from an adult who was a healthcare worker with PCR-confirmed SARS-CoV-2 infection or an uninfected control (not recorded which). Sequencing was carried out using whole blood. The CDR3 region has the DNA TGTGCCACCAGGGGCGGAGGCACAGATACGCAGTATTTT. It encodes CATRGGGTDTQYF.